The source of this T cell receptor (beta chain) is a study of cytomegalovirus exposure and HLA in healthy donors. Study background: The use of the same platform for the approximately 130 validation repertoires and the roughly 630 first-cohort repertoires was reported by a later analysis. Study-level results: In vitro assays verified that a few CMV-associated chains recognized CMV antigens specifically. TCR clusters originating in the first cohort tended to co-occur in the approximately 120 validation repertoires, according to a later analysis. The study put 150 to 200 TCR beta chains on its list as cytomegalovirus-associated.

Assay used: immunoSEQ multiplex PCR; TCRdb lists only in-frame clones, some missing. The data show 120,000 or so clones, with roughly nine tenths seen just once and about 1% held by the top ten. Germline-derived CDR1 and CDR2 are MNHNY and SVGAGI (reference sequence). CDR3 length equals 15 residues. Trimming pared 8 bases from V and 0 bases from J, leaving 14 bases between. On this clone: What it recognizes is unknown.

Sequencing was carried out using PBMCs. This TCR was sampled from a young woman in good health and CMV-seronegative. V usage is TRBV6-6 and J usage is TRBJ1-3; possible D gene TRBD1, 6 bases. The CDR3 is CASLDRSNSGNTIYF. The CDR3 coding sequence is TGTGCCAGCCTCGACAGGTCCAACTCTGGAAACACCATATATTTT.